The 23 T cell receptor beta chains in this list originate from one sample, sequenced in a study of molecular identifiers for immune sequencing clone quantification. TCRdb recomputed calls from the PCR reads with MiXCR, one row per CDR3 protein. The sample lists some 59,000 distinct CDR3 sequences, under 30% occurring once. Specimen: naive CD8+ T cells from blood, with Jurkat cell RNA spiked in. Indicated subset: FACS-sorted CD8+CD4-CCR7+CD45RA+ naive T cells. These receptors all stem from a human donor in good health. Some libraries in this study had Jurkat cell RNA spiked in.

This clonotype was picked up many times. This chain joins TRBV23-1 and TRBJ1-2, with a weak D call TRBD1 (5 bases). TRBV23-1 has ORF status, its function being uncertain. Trimming shortened V by 3 bases and J by 8 bases, and 13 bases separated the two germline ends. The CDR3 runs 13 residues. CDR3 bases: TGCGCCAGCAGTCATGGTGGCAGGGAGGGCTACACCTTC. This codes for CASSHGGREGYTF.

This clonotype was seen many times. The CDR3 coding sequence is TGTGCCAGCAAATCGTCTGGAACTGAAGCTTTCTTT. Translation gives CASKSSGTEAFF. The chain couples TRBV7-9 to TRBJ1-1; D gene uncertain. Germline V gene data show CDR1 as SEHNR and CDR2 as FQNEAQ (reference sequence). V shed 7 bases and J shed 5 bases, with 11 bases lying between them. The CDR3 covers 12 residues.

This clonotype has just a few counts. CDR3 amino acids: CASSFAHNEQFF. CDR3 in DNA: TGTGCCAGCAGCTTCGCGCACAATGAGCAGTTCTTC. The V gene is TRBV11-2, the J gene TRBJ2-1; D is unclear. The V and J ends lost 3 bases and 5 bases respectively, with 5 bases between them. Germline CDR1 is SGHAT and CDR2 is FQNNGV. CDR3 length equals 12 residues.

This clonotype appeared many times. The chain employs TRBV11-2 and TRBJ2-6; 7 nucleotides align to TRBD2. CDR3 length: 16 residues. Germline V gene lookup returns CDR1 SGHAT and CDR2 FQNNGV. J gave up 2 bases and V 4 bases, and 5 bases lay outside the gene matches. CDR3 in amino acids: CASSSQTSTGANVLTF. CDR3 sequence (DNA): TGTGCCAGCAGCTCCCAGACTAGCACTGGGGCCAACGTCCTGACTTTC.

This clonotype was recorded at least ten times. The J gene is TRBJ2-3, the V gene TRBV7-6; 8 nucleotides align to TRBD2. The germline V gene has CDR1 SGHVS and CDR2 FNYEAQ. This CDR3 has 14 residues. V shed 3 bases, J shed 4 bases, and the junction held 3 bases outside the gene matches. This chain's CDR3 is CASSFVSGADTQYF. CDR3 sequence (DNA): TGTGCCAGCAGCTTCGTTAGCGGGGCAGATACGCAGTATTTT.

This clonotype has a count of ten or more. The J gene is TRBJ1-5, the V gene TRBV6-6; no firm D call. There are 11 residues in the CDR3. Trimming took off 5 bases at V and 5 bases at J, with 4 bases between the two ends. From germline, CDR1 is MNHNY and CDR2 SVGAGI (reference sequence). CDR3: CASSPDQPQHF. Written as DNA, the CDR3 is TGTGCCAGCAGTCCTGATCAGCCCCAGCATTTT.

This clonotype was detected many times. The rearrangement joins TRBV6-2 or TRBV6-3 to TRBJ1-6; 10 bases are a match to TRBD1. Germline assignment: CDR1 MNHEY and CDR2 SVGEGT. The length of the CDR3 is 14 residues. Trimming took 5 bases from V and 11 from J; bases not matched to a gene: 6. Written as DNA, the CDR3 is TGTGCCAGCAGTCCGGGACAGGGGTCCGCACCCCTCCACTTT. Translated: CASSPGQGSAPLHF.

This clonotype was counted only a few times. The chain combines TRBV7-6 with TRBJ1-1; perhaps TRBD1 as D (6 bases). The germline V gene encodes CDR1 SGHVS and CDR2 FNYEAQ. The CDR3 covers 16 residues. Trimming shortened V by 5 bases and J by 3 bases, and 19 bases separated the two germline ends. This CDR3 is CASSPRRTGSDTEAFF. For the CDR3, the DNA is TGTGCCAGCAGCCCGAGGCGAACAGGGTCAGACACTGAAGCTTTCTTT.

This clonotype was recorded many times. V gene TRBV12-3 or TRBV12-4 combines with J gene TRBJ2-1; D unresolved. The CDR3 extends over 14 amino acids. V gave up 3 bases and J gave up 5 bases, with 11 bases separating them. CDR3 nucleotides: TGTGCCAGCAGTTTGTCCTCAGAAAACAATGAGCAGTTCTTC. It yields the protein CASSLSSENNEQFF.

About this clonotype: Sequence at one end of the junction differs from germline and may be a read error. The V gene is TRBV29-1, the J gene TRBJ2-1; a weak D match, TRBD2 (6 bases). Germline-derived CDR1 and CDR2 are SQVTM and ANQGSEA. The CDR3 covers 14 residues. As DNA, the CDR3 is TGCTGCGTTGAAGGAGGGGTAGCCTACAATGAGCAGTTCTTC. Translated, it gives CCVEGGVAYNEQFF.

About this clonotype: The CDR3 carries no conserved terminal phenylalanine or tryptophan, so it likely arises from a read error. The rearrangement uses TRBV6-2 or TRBV6-3 and TRBJ2-7; tentative D call: TRBD2 (6 bases). V gave up 6 bases and J gave up 3 bases, with 6 bases separating them. The germline V gene encodes CDR1 MNHEY and CDR2 SVGEGT. The CDR3 runs 11 residues. The CDR3 bases are TGTGCCAGCAGCGGGGGCTACGAGCAGTACCTC. It yields the protein CASSGGYEQYL.

On this clonotype: A read error may be the cause here, since a much bigger clone is one base away. The CDR3 sequence: CGCSNSSYNEQFF. The DNA for the CDR3 is TGCGGTTGCTCGAATAGCTCCTACAATGAGCAGTTCTTC. This chain uses TRBV20-1 with TRBJ2-1, with unresolved D. The CDR3 length is 13 residues. CDR1 DFQATT and CDR2 SNEGSKA come from the germline V gene (reference sequence).

This clonotype was detected only a few times. J is TRBJ1-1 and V is TRBV7-6; a possible D gene is TRBD1 (5 bases). The ends were cut back, 4 bases at V and 5 bases at J, with 23 bases in the middle. This CDR3 has 17 residues. Germline V lookup: CDR1 SGHVS, CDR2 FNYEAQ. The DNA for the CDR3 is TGTGCCAGCAGCTCCTTACCGGCAGGGAGCGAAGGAACTGAAGCTTTCTTT. This gives the protein CASSSLPAGSEGTEAFF.

In this sample, this clonotype turned up many times. The chain employs TRBV6-2 or TRBV6-3 and TRBJ1-1; D unresolved. Per the germline V gene, CDR1 is MNHEY and CDR2 is SVGEGT. Trimming removed 10 bases from V and 0 bases from J, with 21 bases in between. This CDR3 has 16 residues. The CDR3: CATRTWFQALNTEAFF. The CDR3 DNA reads as TGTGCCACCCGAACGTGGTTTCAGGCGTTGAACACTGAAGCTTTCTTT.

Remarks on this clonotype: A much larger clone sits a single nucleotide away, making a read error possible. This rearrangement joins TRBV12-3 or TRBV12-4 to TRBJ2-3; D gene unclear. Trimming left V 1 base short and J 3 bases short, with 8 bases between. There are 14 residues in the CDR3. CDR3 coding DNA: TGTGCCAGCAGTTTAGTACAGCCAACAGATACGCAGTATTTT. Its protein product is CASSLVQPTDTQYF.

There are a few counts of this clonotype. The rearrangement links TRBV27 to TRBJ2-3, with no clear D. CDR3 length: 15 amino acids. CDR1 and CDR2 from the germline V gene are MNHEY and SMNVEV (reference sequence). V shed 2 bases and J shed 2 bases, with 11 bases lying between them. DNA of the CDR3: TGTGCCAGCAGTTTAGCAGGACCCTTCACAGATACGCAGTATTTT. Encoded protein: CASSLAGPFTDTQYF.

About this clonotype itself: A much larger clone differs by one base, so this may be a read error. The chain has TRBV14 and TRBJ1-6, with D perhaps matching TRBD1 (6 bases). This CDR3 has 15 amino acids. CDR1 SGHDN and CDR2 FVKESK come from the germline V gene. CDR3: CASSPPGTSLAPFHF. The CDR3, as DNA: TGTGCCAGCAGCCCCCCCGGGACATCGTTAGCACCCTTCCACTTT. Looking up the rest from reference TRBV14 and TRBJ1-6 gives the full variable domain: EAGVTQFPSHSVIEKGQTVTLRCDPISGHDNLYWYRRVMGKEIKFLLHFVKESKQDESGMPNNRFLAERTGGTYSTLKVQPAELEDSGVYFCASSPPGTSLAPFHFGNGTRLTVT.

Regarding this clonotype: A much larger clone lies one base from this, so it may be a read error. The conserved phenylalanine or tryptophan is not found at the CDR3 terminus, so this likely reflects a read error. The V gene is TRBV3-1, the J gene TRBJ1-1, with TRBD1 matching over 7 bases. With 6 bases clipped from V and 3 bases from J, the junction kept 10 bases outside the gene matches. Germline CDR1 LGHDT, CDR2 YNNKEL (reference sequence). The CDR3 loop spans 15 amino acids. The CDR3 sequence is CASRDYRGGDTEAFI. DNA for the CDR3: TGTGCCAGCAGAGATTACAGGGGTGGAGACACTGAAGCTTTCATT.

The table lists this clonotype with many counts. The chain couples TRBV18 to TRBJ1-1; D is unresolved. This CDR3 spans 15 amino acids. V lost 5 bases to trimming and J lost 5 bases, with 18 bases between them. Germline values: CDR1 KGHSH, CDR2 LQKENI. CDR3 nucleotide sequence: TGTGCCAGCTCAATTACCGAGACTGCGGGTACTGAAGCTTTCTTT. Residues: CASSITETAGTEAFF. Complete variable domain (other parts from reference TRBV18 and TRBJ1-1): NAGVMQNPRHLVRRRGQEARLRCSPMKGHSHVYWYRQLPEEGLKFMVYLQKENIIDESGMPKERFSAEFPKEGPSILRIQQVVRGDSAAYFCASSITETAGTEAFFGQGTRLTVV.

Comments on this clonotype: Possible read error: a much larger clone is one base away. The rearrangement joins TRBV4-3 to TRBJ2-5; either TRBD1 or TRBD2 may fit D (5 bases each). Trimming took 0 bases from V and 7 from J, leaving 12 bases between them. CDR1 is LGHNA, CDR2 YSLEER, per germline. The CDR3 has 14 amino acids. The DNA for the CDR3 is TGCGCCAGCAGCCAAGATCGGGGCGAGGGGACCCAGTACTTC. It specifies CASSQDRGEGTQYF.

Regarding this clonotype: This clone may be a read error of a much larger clone one base away. The DNA of the CDR3 is TGTGCCAGCAGTTATGGGGGTACAGATACGCGGTATTTT. This sequence encodes CASSYGGTDTRYF. V gene TRBV6-5 combines with J gene TRBJ2-3; tentatively, D is TRBD1 or TRBD2 (5 bases each). Looked up from germline, CDR1 is MNHEY and CDR2 is SVGAGI. The CDR3 has 13 amino acids.

The chain couples TRBV27 to TRBJ2-5, with D possibly matching TRBD1 (6 bases). The CDR3 is 15 residues long. V lost 4 bases and J 4 bases, leaving 16 bases between the germline ends. The germline V gene encodes CDR1 MNHEY and CDR2 SMNVEV (reference sequence). CDR3 loop: CASSYEGGVGETQYF. CDR3 coding DNA: TGTGCCAGCAGTTACGAAGGGGGAGTTGGAGAGACCCAGTACTTC.

This chain links TRBV7-2 with TRBJ2-7; D remains ambiguous. Germline CDR1 and CDR2: SGHTA and FQGNSA. V was shortened by 6 bases and J by 12 bases, with 18 bases between the two germline ends. This CDR3 has 12 residues. CDR3 sequence (DNA): TGTGCCAGCAGATTAACCGGCCCCGCGCCGTACTTC. The encoded protein is CASRLTGPAPYF.